This TCR beta chain is drawn from a study of post-analysis software for immune sequencing data. Study-level points and caveats: Controls had lower frequencies than patients of 4 or 5 TRBV segments, which included TRBV5-6, TRBV5-1 and TRBV20-1.

Included in the TCR beta cDNA libraries were unique molecular identifiers. A population of 1 to 10 million T cells gave rise to a few hundred thousand cDNA molecules. TCRdb reanalysed the PCR reads using MiXCR and keeps one entry per CDR3 protein. Here the sample spans around 770,000 distinct CDR3 sequences, more than 45% being singletons. Germline CDR1 ENHRY, CDR2 SYGVKD. CDR3 size: 13 residues. V trimming: 7 bases; J trimming: 0 bases; junction bases outside the gene matches: 2. For this clonotype: The antigen is undetermined.

Sequencing was done on a sample of blood. This chain joins TRBV10-3 and TRBJ1-2, with 7 nucleotides matching TRBD1. This clonotype originated in a girl between 10 and 17 years old with multiple sclerosis. This chain's CDR3 is CAITGTANYGYTF. DNA of the CDR3: TGTGCCATCACAGGGACAGCTAACTATGGCTACACCTTC.